The sequence of this T cell receptor beta chain was determined in a study of T cells in Graves' hyperthyroidism and ophthalmopathy. Study context: The authors collected peripheral blood at initial diagnosis, before any treatment.

Trimming took off 2 bases at V and 4 bases at J, with 12 bases between the two ends. In germline, CDR1 is MNHEY, CDR2 SVGEGT. The CDR3 length is 15 residues. This clonotype was observed many times. Ophthalmopathy in the patients scored at least 3 on Clinical Activity Score and at least 4 on NOSPECS grade, lasting under 3 months. Uncontrolled infection, other autoimmune disease, pregnancy and lactation each barred patients from inclusion. Isolation of PBMCs was performed on about 10 ml fresh peripheral blood. Amplified TCR beta CDR3 regions came from RNA transcripts. With the HTBI primer set, the TCR CDR3 went through a first round of RT-PCR. TCRdb independently ran MiXCR on the multiplex PCR reads; one entry per CDR3 protein. The data show nearly 250,000 distinct CDR3 sequences, around 15% seen once.

This clonotype originated in a woman aged 18-35 years with Graves' ophthalmopathy. What was sequenced was blood. The gene calls are TRBV6-2 or TRBV6-3 and TRBJ1-5; the D gene is possibly TRBD1 (5 bases). DNA of the CDR3: TGTGCCAGCAGTTACGTCAGGACATCTAATCAGCCCCAGCATTTT. Encoded protein: CASSYVRTSNQPQHF.